Listed here are 28 T cell receptor beta chains from one sample, sequenced in a study of blood T cell repertoires in COVID-19. The method was immunoSEQ multiplex PCR; TCRdb's version includes in-frame clones alone and lacks a portion of them. The table includes approximately 150,000 clones, about nine tenths detected once. Sample: peripheral blood. The source of these receptors is a man aged 55 to 70 with active or convalescent COVID-19.

The chain has TRBV15 and TRBJ1-1; D is possibly TRBD1 (5 bases). This CDR3 is built from 12 residues. Germline lookup yields CDR1 LNHNV and CDR2 YYDKDF (reference sequence). The V end lost 6 bases, the J end lost 1 base, and 6 bases lay between the germline ends. CDR3 nucleotide sequence: TGTGCCACCAGGCAGGGGAACACTGAAGCTTTCTTT. Translating it yields CATRQGNTEAFF.

The gene calls are TRBV5-6 and TRBJ2-3; possible D gene TRBD2, 6 bases. The CDR3 is 18 amino acids. V lost 0 bases and J 0 bases, leaving 17 bases between the germline ends. Germline V gives CDR1 SGHDT, CDR2 YYEEEE. This CDR3 reads CASSLAFEEGRSTDTQYF. The CDR3 DNA is TGTGCCAGCAGCTTGGCCTTTGAGGAGGGAAGAAGCACAGATACGCAGTATTTT.

The rearrangement uses TRBV5-1 and TRBJ1-2; 11 nucleotides agree with TRBD1. CDR3 length: 15 residues. Germline trimming cut 4 bases from V and 4 bases from J; bases unmatched to any gene: 6. Germline values: CDR1 SGHRS, CDR2 YFSETQ. The CDR3 bases are TGCGCCAGCAGCCAAACCGGGACAGGGGGCTATGGCTACACCTTC. Protein product: CASSQTGTGGYGYTF.

The V call is TRBV7-2, the J call TRBJ1-5; a possible D gene is TRBD1 (5 bases). The CDR3 is 15 residues long. CDR1 is SGHTA and CDR2 is FQGNSA in the germline V gene. Trimming took 1 base from V and 3 from J, leaving 10 bases between them. The CDR3 is CASSLVGGVNQPQHF. CDR3 bases: TGTGCCAGCAGCTTAGTAGGAGGGGTCAATCAGCCCCAGCATTTT. The variable domain in full, with the rest retrieved from reference TRBV7-2 and TRBJ1-5, is GAGVSQSPSNKVTEKGKDVELRCDPISGHTALYWYRQSLGQGLEFLIYFQGNSAPDKSGLPSDRFSAERTGGSVSTLTIQRTQQEDSAVYLCASSLVGGVNQPQHFGDGTRLSIL.

This chain connects TRBV10-3 to TRBJ2-5, with 8 bases identical to TRBD2. The CDR3 has 15 amino acids. V was pared by 3 bases and J by 0 bases, with 3 bases of the junction left unmatched. CDR1 is ENHRY and CDR2 is SYGVKD in the germline V gene. CDR3 in amino acids: CAISDNSGDQETQYF. CDR3 nucleotide sequence: TGTGCCATCAGTGATAATAGCGGGGACCAAGAGACCCAGTACTTC.

V and J are TRBV9 and TRBJ1-2; D may be TRBD1 (5 bases). There are 15 residues in the CDR3. The V end lost 3 bases, the J end lost 7 bases, and 19 bases lay between the germline ends. Looked up from germline, CDR1 is SGDLS and CDR2 is YYNGEE. The CDR3 region has the DNA TGTGCCAGCAGCGCCGGGGGTTGGGTGGGTCTTGGCTACACCTTC. It specifies CASSAGGWVGLGYTF.

For the CDR3, the DNA is TGCAGCGCCCTTACAGGGACAAATAGCAATCAGCCCCAGCATTTT. Translated, it gives CSALTGTNSNQPQHF. The chain is built from TRBV29-1 and TRBJ1-5; the D gene is possibly TRBD1 (6 bases). With 7 bases removed from V and 0 bases from J, the gap between germline ends came to 16 bases. Germline CDR1 SQVTM, CDR2 ANQGSEA. This CDR3 is 15 amino acids long. Variable domain in full (rest from reference TRBV29-1 and TRBJ1-5): SAVISQKPSRDICQRGTSLTIQCQVDSQVTMMFWYRQQPGQSLTLIATANQGSEATYESGFVIDKFPISRPNLTFSTLTVSNMSPEDSSIYLCSALTGTNSNQPQHFGDGTRLSIL.

In its sample, this clone was seen once. The rearrangement joins TRBV7-2 to TRBJ2-3; 7 bases agree with TRBD2. CDR3 length: 12 residues. Per germline, CDR1 SGHTA and CDR2 FQGNSA. The junction had 2 bases not matched to a gene; V was cut back by 5 bases and J by 6 bases. CDR3 in amino acids: CASSHGGDTQYF. CDR3 in DNA: TGTGCCAGCAGCCACGGGGGGGATACGCAGTATTTT. The full variable domain, rest sourced from reference TRBV7-2 and TRBJ2-3, is GAGVSQSPSNKVTEKGKDVELRCDPISGHTALYWYRQSLGQGLEFLIYFQGNSAPDKSGLPSDRFSAERTGGSVSTLTIQRTQQEDSAVYLCASSHGGDTQYFGPGTRLTVL.

This chain uses TRBV27 with TRBJ1-2, with 12 nucleotides matching TRBD1. Germline CDR1 is MNHEY and CDR2 is SMNVEV (reference sequence). Unmatched junction bases numbered 2, after V lost 6 bases and J lost 3 bases. The CDR3 runs to 14 residues. As DNA, the CDR3 is TGTGCCAGCAGGGGGACAGGGGGCCACTATGGCTACACCTTC. This encodes CASRGTGGHYGYTF.

This chain joins TRBV5-1 and TRBJ2-7; no definite D call. Looked up from germline, CDR1 is SGHRS and CDR2 is YFSETQ. The V and J ends lost 1 base and 3 bases respectively, with 8 bases between them. The CDR3 contains 13 residues. The CDR3 coding sequence is TGCGCCAGCAGCTTGCAGGAAGGCTACGAGCAGTACTTC. Its protein product is CASSLQEGYEQYF. The variable domain in full, completed from reference TRBV5-1 and TRBJ2-7, reads KAGVTQTPRYLIKTRGQQVTLSCSPISGHRSVSWYQQTPGQGLQFLFEYFSETQRNKGNFPGRFSGRQFSNSRSEMNVSTLELGDSALYLCASSLQEGYEQYFGPGTRLTVT.

The chain combines TRBV27 with TRBJ1-4; 8 nucleotides line up with TRBD1. The J segment lost 8 bases and the V segment lost 6 bases, leaving 5 bases of the junction unmatched. CDR3 size: 13 residues. Per the germline V gene, CDR1 is MNHEY and CDR2 is SMNVEV (reference sequence). The CDR3 nucleotides read TGTGCCAGCAGGGACAGGGTAATAGAAAAACTGTTTTTT. Protein: CASRDRVIEKLFF.

The rearrangement joins TRBV10-3 to TRBJ2-1, with TRBD1 matching over 7 bases. The CDR3 spans 14 residues. V shed 6 bases, J shed 5 bases, and the junction held 7 bases outside the gene matches. The germline CDR1 and CDR2 sequences are ENHRY and SYGVKD. CDR3 nucleotide sequence: TGTGCCATCAGGGGGACAGATCGCCACAATGAGCAGTTCTTC. Protein product: CAIRGTDRHNEQFF.

The chain uses TRBV20-1 and TRBJ1-5, with 10 bases matching TRBD1. Germline CDR1 DFQATT, CDR2 SNEGSKA (reference sequence). The CDR3 extends over 15 amino acids. The V and J ends lost 3 bases and 5 bases, in that order; junction bases with no gene match: 7. CDR3 bases: TGCAGTGCTAGTTCGACAGGGGGCTCCTATCAGCCCCAGCATTTT. This sequence encodes CSASSTGGSYQPQHF.

The chain recombines TRBV5-4 with TRBJ2-2; TRBD1 agrees at 7 bases. V was clipped by 4 bases and J by 7 bases; unmatched bases: 7. Per the germline V gene, CDR1 is SGHNT and CDR2 is YYREEE (reference sequence). The CDR3 runs 14 residues. The CDR3 DNA sequence: TGTGCCAGCAGCCTTCAGGGGGATCACGGGGAGCTGTTTTTT. It encodes CASSLQGDHGELFF.

The chain is built from TRBV7-6 and TRBJ1-2, with D possibly matching TRBD1 (5 bases). CDR3 length equals 13 residues. CDR1 SGHVS and CDR2 FNYEAQ come from the germline V gene. Trimming stripped 2 bases from V and 6 bases from J, with 10 bases between. CDR3 sequence reads: CASSLSGPDGYTF. The CDR3 nucleotides read TGTGCCAGCAGCTTATCAGGGCCGGATGGCTACACCTTC.

The chain employs TRBV18 and TRBJ2-1, with 7 bases lining up with TRBD2. Per the germline V gene, CDR1 is KGHSH and CDR2 is LQKENI. The ends lost 0 bases at V and 0 bases at J; junction bases unmatched: 5. The CDR3 is 17 amino acids. CDR3 loop: CASSPPLGGSSYNEQFF. CDR3 DNA sequence: TGTGCCAGCTCACCACCGCTCGGGGGGAGCTCCTACAATGAGCAGTTCTTC.

The V call is TRBV6-5, the J call TRBJ1-6, with 9 bases lining up with TRBD1. The CDR3 spans 14 residues. Germline V lookup: CDR1 MNHEY, CDR2 SVGAGI. V trimming: 5 bases; J trimming: 10 bases; junction bases outside the gene matches: 6. The CDR3, as DNA: TGTGCCAGCAGTCGGACAGGGGCCAGGTCACCCCTCCACTTT. Protein: CASSRTGARSPLHF.

The rearrangement uses TRBV10-2 and TRBJ2-1; D is uncertain. The ends were cut back, 2 bases at V and 9 bases at J, with 8 bases in the middle. The germline gives CDR1 WSHSY, CDR2 SAAADI. The CDR3 consists of 12 residues. CDR3 coding DNA: TGCGCCAGCAGTGAGGGGTGGGCTGAGCAGTTCTTC. Its protein product is CASSEGWAEQFF.

The chain recombines TRBV5-1 with TRBJ2-1; 9 nucleotides line up with TRBD1. Germline V lookup: CDR1 SGHRS, CDR2 YFSETQ. CDR3 length equals 19 residues. Trimming cost V 5 bases and J 1 base; bases outside gene matches: 16. The CDR3 DNA reads as TGCGCCAGCAGGAGGACAGGGGATAACGCCCGCGGGTCCTACAATGAGCAGTTCTTC. Residues: CASRRTGDNARGSYNEQFF. The variable domain in full, completed from reference TRBV5-1 and TRBJ2-1, reads KAGVTQTPRYLIKTRGQQVTLSCSPISGHRSVSWYQQTPGQGLQFLFEYFSETQRNKGNFPGRFSGRQFSNSRSEMNVSTLELGDSALYLCASRRTGDNARGSYNEQFFGPGTRLTVL.

The chain couples TRBV7-9 to TRBJ2-7, with D maybe TRBD1 (6 bases). Trimming took 1 base from V and 10 from J, leaving 20 bases between them. There are 15 residues in the CDR3. Germline V CDR1 and CDR2: SEHNR, FQNEAQ (reference sequence). The CDR3: CASSLDDRRQLPQYF. The CDR3 DNA follows: TGTGCCAGCAGCTTAGATGACAGGAGGCAGCTTCCACAGTACTTC.

This clone has just one count. The chain has TRBV5-1 and TRBJ2-5; TRBD2 aligns across 13 bases. The V gene's germline CDR1 is SGHRS and CDR2 YFSETQ. Trimming at V came to 4 bases and at J to 5 bases, leaving 5 bases not matched to a gene. The CDR3 is 15 residues long. The CDR3 protein is CASSGLAGEGETQYF. CDR3 in DNA: TGCGCCAGCAGCGGACTAGCGGGAGAGGGGGAGACCCAGTACTTC.

The chain employs TRBV29-1 and TRBJ2-5; D is ambiguous. Germline assignment: CDR1 SQVTM and CDR2 ANQGSEA. The CDR3 covers 11 residues. V lost 4 bases, J lost 2 bases, and 5 bases lay in between. This CDR3 reads CSVARQETQYF. CDR3 DNA: TGCAGCGTTGCCAGACAAGAGACCCAGTACTTC.

This rearrangement joins TRBV9 to TRBJ2-7; D is unclear. The CDR3 extends over 11 amino acids. Trimming shortened V by 4 bases and J by 3 bases, and 5 bases separated the two germline ends. CDR1 and CDR2 (germline): SGDLS, YYNGEE. In DNA form, the CDR3 reads TGTGCCAGCAGCAACAACTACGAGCAGTACTTC. Its translation: CASSNNYEQYF.

J is TRBJ1-4 and V is TRBV6-1; D is unresolved. Trimming removed 2 bases from V and 0 bases from J, with 7 bases in between. The germline CDR1 and CDR2 sequences are MNHNS and SASEGT. The CDR3 sequence is 15 residues long. CDR3 residues: CASSEMSATNEKLFF. CDR3 coding DNA: TGTGCCAGCAGTGAAATGAGTGCAACTAATGAAAAACTGTTTTTT.

V is TRBV6-4 and J is TRBJ2-3; tentative D call: TRBD2 (7 bases). The CDR3 extends over 16 amino acids. The V end lost 0 bases, the J end lost 5 bases, and 15 bases lay between the germline ends. CDR1 is MRHNA and CDR2 is SNTAGT in the germline V gene. The DNA for the CDR3 is TGTGCCAGCAGTGACTCGATATCGGGGGGCATAGATACGCAGTATTTT. Translation: CASSDSISGGIDTQYF.

The chain links TRBV27 to TRBJ1-4, with D tentatively TRBD1 (5 bases). Germline-derived CDR1 and CDR2 are MNHEY and SMNVEV (reference sequence). Trimming stripped 5 bases from V and 0 bases from J, with 10 bases between. This CDR3 is 15 amino acids long. The CDR3 region is CASSPYRSTNEKLFF. The CDR3 DNA follows: TGTGCCAGCAGTCCCTACAGGTCAACTAATGAAAAACTGTTTTTT.

The V and J genes are TRBV12-3 or TRBV12-4 and TRBJ1-5; D unclear. V lost 6 bases, J lost 2 bases, and 8 bases lay in between. The CDR3 has 13 residues. CDR3 in amino acids: CASSRNGNQPQHF. As DNA, the CDR3 is TGTGCCAGCAGCAGGAATGGCAATCAGCCCCAGCATTTT.

This sequence joins TRBV3-1 (or the pseudogene TRBV3-2) and TRBJ1-2; D call uncertain. The CDR3 contains 14 residues. V dropped 2 bases and J dropped 2 bases, with 9 bases sitting between them. Germline V gives CDR1 LGHDT, CDR2 YNNKEL (reference sequence). Here the CDR3 DNA reads TGTGCCAGCAGCCAACCCAGCGTGAACTATGGCTACACCTTC. It yields the protein CASSQPSVNYGYTF.